What follows are 14 T cell receptor beta chains derived from one specimen sequenced in a study of Ad26.COV2.S vaccination and SARS-CoV-2 variants. Stated treatment: about 20 received Ad26.COV2.S at low or high dose, single or two shots; about 5 received placebo; per-sample allocation not given. Following the first vaccine or placebo injection, samples were taken on day 63. The repertoire was sequenced with immunoSEQ multiplex PCR; TCRdb's copy has only in-frame clones and lacks some. Among 380,000 or so clones listed, 88% were seen once. This sample comprised peripheral blood, obtained in a trial of Ad26.COV2.S vaccine versus placebo. The source is a person aged 18-65 years who received the Ad26.COV2.S COVID-19 vaccine or a placebo.

The chain recombines TRBV7-9 with TRBJ2-1, with a weak D call TRBD2 (5 bases). Germline V lookup: CDR1 SEHNR, CDR2 FQNEAQ (reference sequence). V lost 7 bases and J 0 bases, leaving 13 bases between the germline ends. The CDR3 extends over 15 amino acids. The CDR3 loop is CASNTDGNSYNEQFF. The CDR3 DNA reads as TGTGCCAGCAACACTGACGGGAACTCCTACAATGAGCAGTTCTTC.

The chain carries TRBV11-3 and TRBJ2-5, with D perhaps matching TRBD1 (5 bases). V was clipped by 2 bases and J by 4 bases, with 11 bases between them. Germline V gene sequence: CDR1 SGHNT, CDR2 YENEEA. The CDR3 is 14 residues long. CDR3 sequence: CASSLNQGSETQYF. CDR3 nucleotide sequence: TGTGCCAGCAGCTTAAACCAGGGATCAGAGACCCAGTACTTC.

This chain joins TRBV7-3 and TRBJ2-1; 7 bases line up with TRBD2. The CDR3 loop spans 16 amino acids. Germline CDR1 and CDR2: SGHTA and FQGTGA. The V gene end was trimmed by 3 bases and the J gene end by 8 bases; junction bases not matched to a gene: 13. The CDR3 spells CASSLTSAGIGDEQFF. CDR3 coding DNA: TGTGCCAGCAGCTTGACCTCAGCGGGAATCGGCGATGAGCAGTTCTTC.

The chain combines TRBV20-1 with TRBJ2-7, with TRBD1 identical over 11 bases. The germline gives CDR1 DFQATT, CDR2 SNEGSKA (reference sequence). Trimming took 3 bases from V and 2 from J; bases not matched to a gene: 6. The CDR3 is 15 residues long. The CDR3 DNA reads TGCAGTGCTAGTCCGGACAGGGGGCTAGCCTACGAGCAGTACTTC. As protein: CSASPDRGLAYEQYF.

The chain couples TRBV7-8 to TRBJ1-2, with D maybe TRBD1 (5 bases). Germline CDR1 and CDR2: SGHVS and FQNEAQ. The ends were cut back, 8 bases at V and 6 bases at J, with 10 bases in the middle. The CDR3 loop spans 11 amino acids. CDR3 coding DNA: TGTGCCAGCGGTTGGGGGAATGGCTACACCTTC. Amino acids: CASGWGNGYTF.

This chain links TRBV29-1 with TRBJ1-2, with D unresolved. This CDR3 is 13 amino acids long. V gave up 7 bases and J gave up 4 bases, with 16 bases separating them. CDR1 and CDR2 from the germline V gene are SQVTM and ANQGSEA. CDR3 protein: CSATNRLSYGYTF. CDR3 DNA: TGCAGCGCCACAAACCGGCTCAGCTATGGCTACACCTTC.

This chain joins TRBV3-1 (or the pseudogene TRBV3-2) and TRBJ2-2; D may be TRBD1 or TRBD2 (5 bases each). Germline V lookup: CDR1 LGHDT, CDR2 YNNKEL (reference sequence). CDR3 length: 15 amino acids. V was clipped by 6 bases and J by 6 bases, with 17 bases between them. DNA of the CDR3: TGTGCCAGCAGGCTTGGTCAGGGACGTTCCGGGGAGCTGTTTTTT. Amino acids: CASRLGQGRSGELFF.

Remarks on this clone: The same CDR3 also results from other DNA sequences found in this sample. The chain employs TRBV9 and TRBJ2-3; the match to TRBD1 covers 7 bases. Trimming removed 0 bases from V and 3 bases from J; junction bases left unmatched: 4. The germline CDR1 and CDR2 sequences are SGDLS and YYNGEE. CDR3 length: 15 residues. CDR3 sequence: CASSVEGRGTDTQYF. The CDR3, as DNA: TGTGCCAGCAGCGTAGAGGGCAGGGGGACAGATACGCAGTATTTT.

CDR3 coding DNA: TGTGCCAGCAGCCACTCGCGACTAGCGGGAGGAGATACGCAGTATTTT. Translating it yields CASSHSRLAGGDTQYF. The rearrangement uses TRBV3-1 (or the pseudogene TRBV3-2) and TRBJ2-3; 13 bases align to TRBD2. The CDR3 spans 16 residues. V lost 3 bases and J lost 5; bases outside the gene matches: 5. CDR1 is LGHDT, CDR2 YNNKEL, per germline (reference sequence).

The chain links TRBV30 to TRBJ1-1, with D tentatively TRBD1 (5 bases). The CDR3 is 14 amino acids. Germline V lookup: CDR1 GTSNPN, CDR2 SVGIG (reference sequence). V was clipped by 3 bases and J by 5 bases, with 16 bases between them. The CDR3 protein is CAWRTAGVRTEAFF. CDR3 sequence (DNA): TGTGCCTGGAGGACAGCGGGTGTACGGACTGAAGCTTTCTTT.

V and J are TRBV18 and TRBJ1-4; TRBD1 is a possible D gene (5 bases). Germline CDR1 is KGHSH and CDR2 is LQKENI. The CDR3 is made up of 15 amino acids. The germline V and J ends were trimmed by 1 base and 4 bases, with 10 bases remaining between them. The CDR3 DNA reads as TGTGCCAGCTCACCACAGGGGCTGGGTAATGAAAAACTGTTTTTT. It translates to CASSPQGLGNEKLFF.

The chain is built from TRBV11-3 and TRBJ2-1; 13 bases match TRBD2. Germline V CDR1 and CDR2: SGHNT, YENEEA. The CDR3 contains 15 residues. V gave up 4 bases and J gave up 9 bases; unmatched junction bases: 6. The DNA of the CDR3 is TGTGCCAGCAGCTCCGGGACTAGCGGGACTGGTGAGCAGTTCTTC. It yields the protein CASSSGTSGTGEQFF.

The chain is built from TRBV3-1 (or the pseudogene TRBV3-2) and TRBJ2-6, with D perhaps assigned TRBD1 or TRBD2 (6 bases each). The CDR3 extends over 18 amino acids. V was clipped by 0 bases and J by 2 bases, with 14 bases between them. Germline assignment: CDR1 LGHDT and CDR2 YNNKEL (reference sequence). CDR3 amino acids: CASSQDLARGAGANVLTF. In nucleotides, the CDR3 is TGTGCCAGCAGCCAAGACCTGGCTAGGGGGGCTGGGGCCAACGTCCTGACTTTC.

Regarding this clone: Its ends do not fully match the called genes, so a read error is possible. V is TRBV18 and J is TRBJ2-7; 10 bases are a match to TRBD1. The CDR3 contains 15 residues. Germline V CDR1 and CDR2: KGHSH, LQKENI. The CDR3 coding sequence is TGTGCCAGCTCACCAACCGGGACAGGGGCCTACACGCAGTCCTTC. It codes for CASSPTGTGAYTQSF.